The clone carrying this T cell receptor beta chain was picked up a small number of times. Profiled with immunoSEQ multiplex PCR; TCRdb holds only in-frame clones, not every one. This table holds about 95,000 clones, about 85% found once. The sample belongs to a study of cytomegalovirus exposure and HLA in healthy donors. The CDR3 totals 13 residues. Germline V CDR1 and CDR2: MGHRA, YSYEKL. V was cut by 2 bases and J by 6 bases, with 11 bases left in between. The sequence was obtained from a man between 18 and 35 years old in good health and CMV-seropositive. The gene calls are TRBV4-1 and TRBJ2-7; D not resolved. Sequencing was performed on PBMCs. The CDR3 DNA reads TGCGCCAGCAGCCAACGCGAAAGATCCGAGCAGTACTTC. Translating it yields CASSQRERSEQYF.